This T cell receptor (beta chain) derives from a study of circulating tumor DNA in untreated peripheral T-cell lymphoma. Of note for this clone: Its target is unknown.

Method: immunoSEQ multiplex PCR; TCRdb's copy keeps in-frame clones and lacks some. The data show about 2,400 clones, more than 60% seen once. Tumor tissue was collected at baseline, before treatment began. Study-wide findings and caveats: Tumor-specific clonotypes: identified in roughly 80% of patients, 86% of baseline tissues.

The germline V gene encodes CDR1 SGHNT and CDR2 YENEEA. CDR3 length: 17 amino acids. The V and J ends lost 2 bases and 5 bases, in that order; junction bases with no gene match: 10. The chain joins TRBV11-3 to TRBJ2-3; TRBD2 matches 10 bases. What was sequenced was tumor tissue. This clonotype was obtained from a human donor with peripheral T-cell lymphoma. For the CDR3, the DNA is TGTGCCAGCAGCTTACTTCGTCTAGCGGGAGAAGGAGATACGCAGTATTTT. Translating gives CASSLLRLAGEGDTQYF.